Listed below are T cell receptor beta chains from one sample, sequenced in a study of molecular identifiers for immune sequencing clone quantification. MiXCR, run by TCRdb on the PCR reads, gives a single entry per CDR3 protein. The repertoire includes roughly 97,000 distinct CDR3 sequences, approximately 24% of them detected once, and 0.85% to 0.95% sits in the top ten. Sequencing was performed on naive CD8+ T cells from blood, with Jurkat cell RNA spiked in. The receptors derive from a human donor in good health. Some libraries in this study had Jurkat cell RNA spiked in. Both conserved end residues are part of each CDR3. The order of the fields is clone size, D gene, V gene, J gene, CDR3 protein, CDR3 DNA. The D gene is left open where the match is weak. Clone size is shown for a subset of rows, as once, few, many or a class of expanded clone.

many	TRBD2	TRBV15	TRBJ2-3	CATSLTVAGGNSDTQYF	TGTGCCACCAGCTTGACGGTAGCGGGGGGAAACAGCGATACGCAGTATTTT
many	NA	TRBV6-2/TRBV6-3	TRBJ2-1	CATLRGDNEQFF	TGTGCCACCTTGAGGGGGGACAATGAGCAGTTCTTC
many	NA	TRBV30	TRBJ2-2	CAWSFSSGELFF	TGTGCCTGGAGTTTCTCCTCCGGGGAGCTGTTTTTT
NA	NA	TRBV7-2	TRBJ2-5	CASSSPLWGGWLETQYF	TGTGCCAGCAGCTCGCCCTTGTGGGGGGGCTGGCTGGAGACCCAGTACTTC
many	TRBD2	TRBV7-9	TRBJ2-2	CASSSRLAGANTGELFF	TGTGCCAGCAGCTCCCGACTAGCGGGGGCGAACACCGGGGAGCTGTTTTTT
many	NA	TRBV12-3/TRBV12-4	TRBJ2-5	CASSWRGLQETQYF	TGTGCCAGCAGTTGGAGAGGACTCCAAGAGACCCAGTACTTC
many	TRBD2	TRBV7-6	TRBJ2-5	CASSPGLAGVTWGETQYF	TGTGCCAGCAGCCCGGGACTAGCGGGCGTCACCTGGGGAGAGACCCAGTACTTC
many	NA	TRBV6-5	TRBJ1-1	CASSYPPSTFF	TGTGCCAGCAGTTACCCCCCAAGCACTTTCTTT
many	TRBD2	TRBV7-2	TRBJ2-3	CASSSLTSGGAPRDTQYF	TGTGCCAGCAGCTCCTTGACTAGCGGGGGGGCGCCCCGGGATACGCAGTATTTT
many	TRBD1	TRBV29-1	TRBJ1-2	CSVEGGTGNYGYTF	TGCAGCGTTGAAGGGGGGACAGGGAACTATGGCTACACCTTC
many	NA	TRBV4-3	TRBJ2-7	CASSQDQSFLSYEQYF	TGCGCCAGCAGCCAAGATCAATCCTTCTTATCCTACGAGCAGTACTTC
NA	TRBD2	TRBV4-1	TRBJ2-3	CASSRLAGESTDTQYF	TGCGCCAGCAGCCGACTAGCGGGGGAGAGCACAGATACGCAGTATTTT
NA	TRBD1	TRBV28	TRBJ1-1	CASSRQGGEAFF	TGTGCCAGCAGCCGCCAGGGGGGTGAAGCTTTCTTT
many	NA	TRBV7-2	TRBJ2-1	CASSLIGGLVYNEQFF	TGTGCCAGCAGCCTAATTGGGGGACTGGTCTACAATGAGCAGTTCTTC
medium-sized	NA	TRBV7-2	TRBJ2-3	CASSLALTDTQYF	TGTGCCAGCAGCTTAGCTTTGACAGATACGCAGTATTTT
few	TRBD1	TRBV29-1	TRBJ1-3	CSVEAQGGNTIYF	TGCAGCGTTGAAGCACAGGGGGGAAACACCATATATTTT
many	NA	TRBV12-3/TRBV12-4	TRBJ1-4	CASSLAGAGEWTNEKLFF	TGTGCCAGCAGTTTAGCGGGGGCCGGGGAGTGGACTAATGAAAAACTGTTTTTT
many	TRBD1	TRBV2	TRBJ2-2	CASSADRGGMTGELFF	TGTGCCAGCAGTGCAGACAGGGGTGGTATGACCGGGGAGCTGTTTTTT
few	NA	TRBV27	TRBJ2-7	CASSLGGTSYEQYF	TGTGCCAGCAGTTTAGGCGGAACCTCCTACGAGCAGTACTTC
NA	NA	TRBV5-6	TRBJ1-3	CASSLLPTDSGNTIYF	TGTGCCAGCAGCCTTCTCCCGACAGACTCTGGAAACACCATATATTTT
many	NA	TRBV6-1	TRBJ1-5	CASSEDIRVANQPQHF	TGTGCCAGCAGTGAAGATATAAGGGTTGCCAATCAGCCCCAGCATTTT
many	NA	TRBV6-5	TRBJ1-1	CASSYSSRGEAFF	TGTGCCAGCAGTTACTCGAGCAGGGGTGAAGCTTTCTTT
NA	NA	TRBV12-3/TRBV12-4	TRBJ2-7	CASGSVGGASNSYEQYF	TGTGCCAGCGGATCCGTGGGCGGTGCATCTAACTCCTACGAGCAGTACTTC
many	NA	TRBV3-1	TRBJ1-5	CASSQGVENQPQHF	TGTGCCAGCAGCCAAGGGGTAGAGAATCAGCCCCAGCATTTT
many	NA	TRBV27	TRBJ2-5	CASSLSVPPQETQYF	TGTGCCAGCAGTTTATCGGTCCCCCCGCAAGAGACCCAGTACTTC
NA	NA	TRBV6-2/TRBV6-3	TRBJ2-7	CASSPRPSSYEQYF	TGTGCCAGCAGCCCCAGGCCCTCTTCCTACGAGCAGTACTTC
NA	TRBD1	TRBV12-3/TRBV12-4	TRBJ2-1	CASRHAPGQGADEQFF	TGTGCCAGCAGGCACGCACCGGGACAGGGGGCAGATGAGCAGTTCTTC
NA	NA	TRBV11-2	TRBJ2-3	CARSLGTEYTATQYF	TGTGCCCGCAGCTTAGGGACGGAATACACAGCTACGCAGTATTTT
few	NA	TRBV13	TRBJ1-1	CASSLRGGGDTEAFF	TGTGCCAGCAGCTTACGGGGAGGGGGGGACACTGAAGCTTTCTTT
NA	TRBD2	TRBV9	TRBJ2-7	CASSSGGSPSYEQYF	TGTGCCAGCAGCTCGGGAGGGAGTCCTTCCTACGAGCAGTACTTC
many	NA	TRBV10-1	TRBJ2-3	CASSPRRHGTDTQYF	TGCGCCAGCAGCCCCAGGCGGCATGGCACAGATACGCAGTATTTT
NA	NA	TRBV7-3	TRBJ2-1	CASSLHPLIVSSLHYNEQFF	TGTGCCAGCAGCTTACACCCCCTAATCGTGTCGTCCCTACACTACAATGAGCAGTTCTTC
few	NA	TRBV27	TRBJ2-4	CATRGDLNIQYF	TGTGCCACCAGAGGGGACCTAAACATTCAGTACTTC
many	TRBD2	TRBV11-2	TRBJ2-1	CASSLVAGENNEQFF	TGTGCCAGCAGCTTAGTAGCGGGAGAGAACAATGAGCAGTTCTTC
NA	NA	TRBV12-3/TRBV12-4	TRBJ2-7	CASSLDGGSYEQYF	TGTGCCAGCAGTTTAGATGGGGGCTCCTACGAGCAGTACTTC
many	TRBD2	TRBV6-2/TRBV6-3	TRBJ2-1	CAGATGGYNEQFF	TGTGCCGGAGCGACGGGGGGGTACAATGAGCAGTTCTTC
NA	NA	TRBV29-1	TRBJ2-5	CSVEVGPLHGTQYF	TGCAGCGTTGAAGTGGGTCCGCTCCACGGGACCCAGTACTTC
many	NA	TRBV6-6	TRBJ2-2	CASSSGAGELFF	TGTGCCAGCAGTTCAGGAGCCGGGGAGCTGTTTTTT
few	TRBD2	TRBV6-2/TRBV6-3	TRBJ2-5	CASRGGLAGPREETQYF	TGTGCCAGCAGGGGTGGACTAGCGGGGCCCCGAGAAGAGACCCAGTACTTC
many	TRBD2	TRBV7-9	TRBJ2-3	CASSSGLADSTDTQYF	TGTGCCAGCAGCTCCGGACTAGCGGACAGCACAGATACGCAGTATTTT
many	NA	TRBV20-1	TRBJ1-5	CSARDYGGTGQPQHF	TGCAGTGCTAGAGATTACGGGGGCACCGGTCAGCCCCAGCATTTT
many	TRBD2	TRBV7-2	TRBJ2-3	CASSLALLVGRGADTQYF	TGTGCCAGCAGCTTAGCGCTTCTGGTGGGCCGGGGGGCAGATACGCAGTATTTT
many	NA	TRBV6-2/TRBV6-3	TRBJ1-1	CASTVGPRMNTEAFF	TGTGCCAGCACCGTTGGACCGAGAATGAACACTGAAGCTTTCTTT
many	NA	TRBV9	TRBJ2-7	CASSAGQQITYEQYF	TGTGCCAGCAGCGCCGGCCAACAGATCACCTACGAGCAGTACTTC
NA	TRBD2	TRBV4-1	TRBJ2-2	CASSQVSSGGATGELFF	TGCGCCAGCAGCCAAGTATCTAGCGGGGGGGCCACCGGGGAGCTGTTTTTT
NA	NA	TRBV12-3/TRBV12-4	TRBJ2-2	CASSSLGTGELFF	TGTGCCAGCAGTTCTCTGGGCACCGGGGAGCTGTTTTTT
NA	NA	TRBV2	TRBJ1-5	CASSNRDSSNQPQHF	TGTGCCAGCAGTAACAGGGACTCGAGCAATCAGCCCCAGCATTTT
NA	TRBD1	TRBV11-2	TRBJ1-6	CASSGGTGGYVPNSPLHF	TGTGCCAGCAGCGGGGGGACAGGGGGCTACGTCCCTAATTCACCCCTCCACTTT
many	NA	TRBV7-6	TRBJ2-5	CASSLETRQETQYF	TGTGCCAGCAGCTTAGAGACACGACAAGAGACCCAGTACTTC
many	TRBD2	TRBV11-3	TRBJ2-3	CASSSESLAGADTQYF	TGTGCCAGCAGCTCCGAGTCACTAGCGGGAGCAGATACGCAGTATTTT
many	TRBD1	TRBV4-3	TRBJ2-7	CASSQAQGAPYEQYF	TGCGCCAGCAGCCAAGCACAGGGGGCTCCCTACGAGCAGTACTTC
many	NA	TRBV20-1	TRBJ2-7	CSARDIQSTYEQYF	TGCAGTGCTAGGGACATCCAATCAACCTACGAGCAGTACTTC
NA	TRBD2	TRBV20-1	TRBJ2-5	CSVGTSGERETQYF	TGCAGTGTAGGAACTAGCGGCGAAAGAGAGACCCAGTACTTC
NA	NA	TRBV19	TRBJ1-3	CASSISGYSGNTIYF	TGTGCCAGTAGTATATCTGGTTACTCTGGAAACACCATATATTTT
few	NA	TRBV6-2/TRBV6-3	TRBJ2-2	CASSYTTTGAGELFF	TGTGCCAGCAGTTACACGACTACCGGAGCCGGGGAGCTGTTTTTT